The sample holds many counts of the clone carrying this T cell receptor beta chain. The data were taken from a study of T cell repertoires in cytomegalovirus infection. Germline loops: CDR1 SGHTA, CDR2 FQGNSA. The CDR3 runs 14 residues. The germline V and J ends were trimmed by 1 base and 7 bases, with 13 bases remaining between them. TCRdb reanalysed the reads using MiXCR and keeps one entry per CDR3 protein. The sample comprises approximately 190,000 distinct CDR3 sequences, nearly 9.5% of which are singletons, and approximately 4.3% rests with the top ten. This receptor was taken from a human donor in good health (CMV status not recorded). Some clones in this sample may be carry-over from other donors' samples. The chain carries TRBV7-2 and TRBJ1-1, with D possibly being TRBD1 (5 bases). Sample: PBMCs. The CDR3 coding sequence is TGTGCCAGCAGCTTAGGAGGGGCCGGGAGTGAAGCTTTCTTT. Residues: CASSLGGAGSEAFF.